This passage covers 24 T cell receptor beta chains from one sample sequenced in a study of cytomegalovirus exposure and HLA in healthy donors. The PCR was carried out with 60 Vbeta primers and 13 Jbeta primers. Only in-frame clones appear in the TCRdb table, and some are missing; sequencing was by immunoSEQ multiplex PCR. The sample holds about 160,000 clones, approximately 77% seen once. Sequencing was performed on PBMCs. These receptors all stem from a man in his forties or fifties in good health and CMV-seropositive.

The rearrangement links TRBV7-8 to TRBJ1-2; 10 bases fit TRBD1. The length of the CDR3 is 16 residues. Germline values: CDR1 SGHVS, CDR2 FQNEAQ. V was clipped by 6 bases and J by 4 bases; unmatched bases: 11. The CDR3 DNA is TGTGCCAGCAGTAGATCCGGGACAGGGGATACCTATGGCTACACCTTC. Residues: CASSRSGTGDTYGYTF.

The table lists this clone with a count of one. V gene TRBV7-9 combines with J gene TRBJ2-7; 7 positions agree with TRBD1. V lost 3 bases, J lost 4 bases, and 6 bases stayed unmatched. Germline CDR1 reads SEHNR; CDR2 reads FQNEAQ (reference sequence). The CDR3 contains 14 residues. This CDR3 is CASSLDDRVYEQYF. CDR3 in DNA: TGTGCCAGCAGCTTGGACGACAGGGTTTACGAGCAGTACTTC.

CDR3 sequence: CASSGTHHSYEQYF. For the CDR3, the DNA is TGCGCCAGCAGTGGTACACATCACTCCTACGAGCAGTACTTC. The rearrangement uses TRBV10-2 and TRBJ2-7; D not certain. V lost 4 bases to trimming and J lost 0 bases, with 10 bases between them. The CDR3 runs 14 residues. Germline V gene data show CDR1 as WSHSY and CDR2 as SAAADI.

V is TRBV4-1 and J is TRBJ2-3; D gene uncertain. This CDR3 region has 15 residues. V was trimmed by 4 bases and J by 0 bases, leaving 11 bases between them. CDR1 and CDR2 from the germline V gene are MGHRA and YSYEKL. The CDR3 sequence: CASSPRVSSTDTQYF. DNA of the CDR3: TGCGCCAGCAGCCCTCGGGTGTCTAGCACAGATACGCAGTATTTT.

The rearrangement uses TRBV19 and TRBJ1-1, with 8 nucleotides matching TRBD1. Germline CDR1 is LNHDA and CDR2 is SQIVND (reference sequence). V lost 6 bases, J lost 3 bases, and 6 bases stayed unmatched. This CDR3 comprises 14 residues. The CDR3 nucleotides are TGTGCCAGTAGGCGGACAGGGAGGTACACTGAAGCTTTCTTT. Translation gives CASRRTGRYTEAFF.

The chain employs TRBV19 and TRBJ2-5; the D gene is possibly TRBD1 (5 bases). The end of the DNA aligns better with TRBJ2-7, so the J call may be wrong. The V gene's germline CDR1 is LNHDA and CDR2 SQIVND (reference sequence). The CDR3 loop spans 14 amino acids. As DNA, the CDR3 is TGTGCCAGTAGTACTACAGGTGACTCCTACGAGCAGTACTTC. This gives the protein CASSTTGDSYEQYF.

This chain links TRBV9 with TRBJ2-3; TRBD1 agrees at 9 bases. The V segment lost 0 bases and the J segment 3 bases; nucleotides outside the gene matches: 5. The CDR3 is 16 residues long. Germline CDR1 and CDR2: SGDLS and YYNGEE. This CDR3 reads CASSVGGTGRTDTQYF. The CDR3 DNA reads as TGTGCCAGCAGCGTAGGGGGGACAGGGCGGACAGATACGCAGTATTTT.

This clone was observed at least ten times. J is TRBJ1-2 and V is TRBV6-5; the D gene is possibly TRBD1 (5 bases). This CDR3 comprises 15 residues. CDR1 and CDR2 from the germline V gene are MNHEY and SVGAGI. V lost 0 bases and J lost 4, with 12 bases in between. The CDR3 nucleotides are TGTGCCAGCAGTTACTCGCTTGACAGCTCCTATGGCTACACCTTC. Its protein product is CASSYSLDSSYGYTF.

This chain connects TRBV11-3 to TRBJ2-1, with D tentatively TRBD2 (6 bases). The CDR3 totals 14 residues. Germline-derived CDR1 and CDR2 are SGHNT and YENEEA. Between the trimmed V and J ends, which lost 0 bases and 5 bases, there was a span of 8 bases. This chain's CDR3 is CASSLEASDNEQFF. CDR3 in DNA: TGTGCCAGCAGCTTAGAGGCTAGCGACAATGAGCAGTTCTTC.

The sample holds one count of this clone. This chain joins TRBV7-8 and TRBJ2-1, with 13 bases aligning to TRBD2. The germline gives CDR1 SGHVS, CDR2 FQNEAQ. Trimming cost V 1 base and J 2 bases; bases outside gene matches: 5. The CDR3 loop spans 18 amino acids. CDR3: CASSLVRLAGGTYNEQFF. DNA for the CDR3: TGTGCCAGCAGCTTAGTCCGACTAGCGGGGGGCACCTACAATGAGCAGTTCTTC.

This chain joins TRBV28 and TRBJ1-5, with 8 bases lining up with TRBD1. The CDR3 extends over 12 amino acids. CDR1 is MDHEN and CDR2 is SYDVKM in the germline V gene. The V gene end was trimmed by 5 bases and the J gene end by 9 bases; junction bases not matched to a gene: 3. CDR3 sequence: CASSPDRGPQHF. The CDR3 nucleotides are TGTGCCAGCAGTCCCGACAGGGGGCCCCAGCATTTT.

In DNA, the CDR3 is TGTGCCAGCAGCTCCCCCATCTACAATGAGCAGTTCTTC. This translates into CASSSPIYNEQFF. The chain joins TRBV7-2 to TRBJ2-1; D not certain. Trimming cost V 4 bases and J 3 bases, with 7 bases left between them. The CDR3 length is 13 residues. In germline, CDR1 is SGHTA, CDR2 FQGNSA.

CDR3 nucleotides: TGCGCCAGCAGCTTGAGCCAGGATACAGATACGCAGTATTTT. This translates into CASSLSQDTDTQYF. The chain uses TRBV5-1 and TRBJ2-3, with D hard to call. There are 14 residues in the CDR3. The germline gives CDR1 SGHRS, CDR2 YFSETQ. Between the trimmed V and J ends, which lost 1 base and 3 bases, there was a span of 9 bases.

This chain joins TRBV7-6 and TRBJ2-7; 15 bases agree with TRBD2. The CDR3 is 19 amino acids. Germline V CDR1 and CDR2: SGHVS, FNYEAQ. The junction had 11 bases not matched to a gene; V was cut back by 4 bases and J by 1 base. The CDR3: CASSWPGLAGGRASYEQYF. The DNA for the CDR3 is TGTGCCAGCAGCTGGCCGGGACTAGCGGGGGGTAGGGCGTCCTACGAGCAGTACTTC.

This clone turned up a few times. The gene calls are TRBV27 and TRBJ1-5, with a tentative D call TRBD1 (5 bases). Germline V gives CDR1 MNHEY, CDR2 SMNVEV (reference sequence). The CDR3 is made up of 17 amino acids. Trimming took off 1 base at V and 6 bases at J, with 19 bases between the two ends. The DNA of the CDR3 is TGTGCCAGCAGTTTATTCCCCAAAGGGGATAAGGGTCAGCCCCAGCATTTT. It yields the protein CASSLFPKGDKGQPQHF.

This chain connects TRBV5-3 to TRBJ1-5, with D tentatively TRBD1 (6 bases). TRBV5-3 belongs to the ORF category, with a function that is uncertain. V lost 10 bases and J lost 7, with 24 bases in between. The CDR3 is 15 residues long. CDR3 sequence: CARNRVWFLWQPQHF. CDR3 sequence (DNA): TGTGCCCGAAACAGGGTGTGGTTTTTATGGCAGCCCCAGCATTTT.

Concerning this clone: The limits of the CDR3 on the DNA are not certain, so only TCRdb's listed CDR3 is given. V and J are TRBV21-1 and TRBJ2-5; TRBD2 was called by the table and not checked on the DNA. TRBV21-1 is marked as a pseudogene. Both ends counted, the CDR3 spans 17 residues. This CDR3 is CASSKFGGGAAGETQYF.

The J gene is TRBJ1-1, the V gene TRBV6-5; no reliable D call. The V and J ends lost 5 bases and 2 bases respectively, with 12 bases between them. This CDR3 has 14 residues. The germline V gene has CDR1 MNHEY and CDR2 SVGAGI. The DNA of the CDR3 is TGTGCCAGCAGTGGGAGTCGAGTCAACACTGAAGCTTTCTTT. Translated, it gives CASSGSRVNTEAFF.

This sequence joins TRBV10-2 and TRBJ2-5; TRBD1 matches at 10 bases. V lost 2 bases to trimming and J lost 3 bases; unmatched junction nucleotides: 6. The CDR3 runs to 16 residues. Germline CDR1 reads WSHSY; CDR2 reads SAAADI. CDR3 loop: CASSEDYGTGEETQYF. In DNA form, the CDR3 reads TGCGCCAGCAGTGAGGATTACGGGACAGGGGAAGAGACCCAGTACTTC.

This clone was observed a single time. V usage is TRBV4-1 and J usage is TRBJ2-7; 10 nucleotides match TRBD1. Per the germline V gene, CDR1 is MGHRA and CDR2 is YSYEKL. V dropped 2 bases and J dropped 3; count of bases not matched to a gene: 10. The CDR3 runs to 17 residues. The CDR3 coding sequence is TGCGCCAGCAGCCAAATGGCAGGGACAGGGGCCCACTACGAGCAGTACTTC. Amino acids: CASSQMAGTGAHYEQYF.

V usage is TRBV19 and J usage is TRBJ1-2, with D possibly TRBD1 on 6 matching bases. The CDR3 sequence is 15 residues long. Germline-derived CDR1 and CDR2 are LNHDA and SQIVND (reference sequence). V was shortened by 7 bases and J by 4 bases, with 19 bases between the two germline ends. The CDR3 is CASTGTRFGVYGYTF. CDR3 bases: TGTGCCAGTACCGGGACACGCTTTGGGGTCTATGGCTACACCTTC.

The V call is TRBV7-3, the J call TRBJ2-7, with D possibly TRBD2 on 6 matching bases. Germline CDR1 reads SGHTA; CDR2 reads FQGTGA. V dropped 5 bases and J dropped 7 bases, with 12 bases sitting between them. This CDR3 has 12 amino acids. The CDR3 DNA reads TGTGCCAGCAGCGGGGGGTCGGGGGAGCAGTACTTC. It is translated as CASSGGSGEQYF.

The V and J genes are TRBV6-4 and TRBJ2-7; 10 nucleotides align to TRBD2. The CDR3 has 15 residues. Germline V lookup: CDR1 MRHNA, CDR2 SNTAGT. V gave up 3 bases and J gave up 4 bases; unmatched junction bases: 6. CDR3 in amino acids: CASSEQASGGYEQYF. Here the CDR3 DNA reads TGTGCCAGCAGTGAGCAAGCTAGCGGGGGTTACGAGCAGTACTTC.

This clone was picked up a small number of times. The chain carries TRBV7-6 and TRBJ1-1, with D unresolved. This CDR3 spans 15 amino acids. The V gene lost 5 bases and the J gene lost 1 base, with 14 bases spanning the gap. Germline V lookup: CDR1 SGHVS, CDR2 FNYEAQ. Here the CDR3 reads CASSTDPSGNTEAFF. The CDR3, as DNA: TGTGCCAGCAGCACCGACCCGTCGGGGAACACTGAAGCTTTCTTT.